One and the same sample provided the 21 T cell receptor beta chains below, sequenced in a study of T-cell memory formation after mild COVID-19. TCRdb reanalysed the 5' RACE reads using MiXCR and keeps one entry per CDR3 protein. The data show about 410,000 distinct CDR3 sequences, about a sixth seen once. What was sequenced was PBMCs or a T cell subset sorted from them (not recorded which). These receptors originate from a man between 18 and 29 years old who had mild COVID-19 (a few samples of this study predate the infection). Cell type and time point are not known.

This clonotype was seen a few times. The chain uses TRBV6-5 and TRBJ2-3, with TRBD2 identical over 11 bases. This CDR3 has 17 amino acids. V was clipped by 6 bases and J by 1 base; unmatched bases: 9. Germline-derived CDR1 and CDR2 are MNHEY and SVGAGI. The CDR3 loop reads CASSSQTSGARTDTQYF. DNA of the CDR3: TGTGCCAGCAGCTCTCAGACTAGCGGGGCTCGCACAGATACGCAGTATTTT.

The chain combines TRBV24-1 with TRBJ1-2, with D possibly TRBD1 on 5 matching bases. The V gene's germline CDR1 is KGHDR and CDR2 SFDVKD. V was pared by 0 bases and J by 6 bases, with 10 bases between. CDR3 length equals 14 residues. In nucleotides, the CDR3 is TGTGCCACCAGTGATTTGCATCAGGGTCATGGCTACACCTTC. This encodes CATSDLHQGHGYTF.

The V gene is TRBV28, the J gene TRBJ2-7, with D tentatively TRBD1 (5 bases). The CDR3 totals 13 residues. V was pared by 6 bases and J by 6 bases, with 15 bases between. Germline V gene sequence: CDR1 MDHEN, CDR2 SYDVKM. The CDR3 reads CASSLPGPFEQYV. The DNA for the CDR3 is TGTGCCAGCAGCCTCCCAGGGCCTTTCGAGCAGTACGTC.

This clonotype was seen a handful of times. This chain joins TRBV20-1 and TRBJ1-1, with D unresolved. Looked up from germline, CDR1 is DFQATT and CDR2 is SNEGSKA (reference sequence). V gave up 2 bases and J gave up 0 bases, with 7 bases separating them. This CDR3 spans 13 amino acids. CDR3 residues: CSARSAVNTEAFF. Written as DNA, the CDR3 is TGCAGTGCTAGAAGTGCGGTGAACACTGAAGCTTTCTTT.

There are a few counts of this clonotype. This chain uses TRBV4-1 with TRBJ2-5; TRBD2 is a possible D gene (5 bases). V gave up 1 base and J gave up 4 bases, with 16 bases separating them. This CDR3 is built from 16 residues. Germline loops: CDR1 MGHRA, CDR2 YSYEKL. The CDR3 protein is CASSQGGLAVVETQYF. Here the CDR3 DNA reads TGCGCCAGCAGCCAAGGCGGGCTAGCTGTGGTAGAGACCCAGTACTTC.

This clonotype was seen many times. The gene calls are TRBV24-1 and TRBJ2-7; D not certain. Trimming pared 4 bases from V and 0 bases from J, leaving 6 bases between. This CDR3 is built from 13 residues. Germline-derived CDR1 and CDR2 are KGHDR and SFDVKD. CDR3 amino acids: CATSEHSSYEQYV. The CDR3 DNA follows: TGTGCCACCAGTGAGCACAGCTCCTACGAGCAGTACGTC.

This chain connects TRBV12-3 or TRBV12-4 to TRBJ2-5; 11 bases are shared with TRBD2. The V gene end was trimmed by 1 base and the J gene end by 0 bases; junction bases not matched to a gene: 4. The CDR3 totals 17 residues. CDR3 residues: CASSLGSSGGYQETQYF. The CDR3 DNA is TGTGCCAGCAGTTTAGGGTCTAGCGGGGGGTACCAAGAGACCCAGTACTTC.

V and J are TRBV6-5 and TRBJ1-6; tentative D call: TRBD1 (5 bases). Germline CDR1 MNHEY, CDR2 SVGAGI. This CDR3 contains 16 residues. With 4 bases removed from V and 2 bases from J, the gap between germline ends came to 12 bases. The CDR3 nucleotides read TGTGCCAGCAGTTCCAGGGCGGCCACCTATAATTCACCCCTCCACTTT. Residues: CASSSRAATYNSPLHF.

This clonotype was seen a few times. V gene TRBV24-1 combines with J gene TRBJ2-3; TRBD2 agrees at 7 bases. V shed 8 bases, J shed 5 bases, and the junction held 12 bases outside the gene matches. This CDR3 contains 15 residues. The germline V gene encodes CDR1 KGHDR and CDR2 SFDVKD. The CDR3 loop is CATTGRQGSVDTQYF. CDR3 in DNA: TGTGCCACCACCGGGAGGCAGGGCAGTGTAGATACGCAGTATTTT.

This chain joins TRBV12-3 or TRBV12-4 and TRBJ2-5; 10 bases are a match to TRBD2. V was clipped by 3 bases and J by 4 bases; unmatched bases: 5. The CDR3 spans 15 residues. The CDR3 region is CASSFGTSVGETQYF. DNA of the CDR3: TGTGCCAGCAGTTTCGGGACTAGCGTTGGAGAGACCCAGTACTTC.

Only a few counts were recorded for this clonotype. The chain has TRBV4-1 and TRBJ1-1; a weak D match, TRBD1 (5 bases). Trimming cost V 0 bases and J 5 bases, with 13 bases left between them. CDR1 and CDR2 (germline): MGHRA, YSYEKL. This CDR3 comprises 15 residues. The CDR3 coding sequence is TGCGCCAGCAGCCAAGATTCAGGGTTTCGGACTGAAGCTTTCTTT. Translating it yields CASSQDSGFRTEAFF.

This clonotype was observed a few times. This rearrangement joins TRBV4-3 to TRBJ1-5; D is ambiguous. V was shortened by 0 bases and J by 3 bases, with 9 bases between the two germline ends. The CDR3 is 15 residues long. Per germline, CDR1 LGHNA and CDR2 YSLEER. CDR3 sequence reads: CASSQETAANQPQHF. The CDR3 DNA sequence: TGCGCCAGCAGCCAAGAAACAGCCGCCAATCAGCCCCAGCATTTT.

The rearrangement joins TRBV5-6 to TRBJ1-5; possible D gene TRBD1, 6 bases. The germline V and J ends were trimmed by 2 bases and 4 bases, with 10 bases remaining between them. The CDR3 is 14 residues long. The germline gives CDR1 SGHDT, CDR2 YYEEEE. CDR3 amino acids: CASSFGTLNQPQHF. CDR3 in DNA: TGTGCCAGCAGCTTCGGGACATTAAATCAGCCCCAGCATTTT.

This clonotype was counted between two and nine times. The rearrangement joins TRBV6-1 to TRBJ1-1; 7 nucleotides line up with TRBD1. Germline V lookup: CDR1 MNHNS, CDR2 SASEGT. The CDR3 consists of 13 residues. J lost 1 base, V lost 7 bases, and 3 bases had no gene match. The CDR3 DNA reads TGTGCCAGCAAAAGGACAGGGAACACTGAAGCTTTCTTT. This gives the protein CASKRTGNTEAFF.

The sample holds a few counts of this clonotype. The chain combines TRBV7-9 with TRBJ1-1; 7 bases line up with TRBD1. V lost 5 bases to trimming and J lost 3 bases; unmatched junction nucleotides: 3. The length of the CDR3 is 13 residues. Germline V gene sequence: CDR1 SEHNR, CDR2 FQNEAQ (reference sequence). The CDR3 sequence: CASSITGDTEAFF. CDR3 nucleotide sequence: TGTGCCAGCAGCATTACAGGGGACACTGAAGCTTTCTTT. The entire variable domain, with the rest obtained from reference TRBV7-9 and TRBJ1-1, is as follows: DTGVSQNPRHKITKRGQNVTFRCDPISEHNRLYWYRQTLGQGPEFLTYFQNEAQLEKSRLLSDRFSAERPKGSFSTLEIQRTEQGDSAMYLCASSITGDTEAFFGQGTRLTVV.

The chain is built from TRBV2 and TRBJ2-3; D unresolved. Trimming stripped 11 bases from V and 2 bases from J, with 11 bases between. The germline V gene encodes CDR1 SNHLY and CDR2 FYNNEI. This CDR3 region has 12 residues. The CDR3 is CAAPRVTDTQYF. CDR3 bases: TGTGCCGCACCCCGGGTCACAGATACGCAGTATTTT. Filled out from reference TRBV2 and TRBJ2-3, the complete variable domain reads EPEVTQTPSHQVTQMGQEVILRCVPISNHLYFYWYRQILGQKVEFLVSFYNNEISEKSEIFDDQFSVERPDGSNFTLKIRSTKLEDSAMYFCAAPRVTDTQYFGPGTRLTVL.

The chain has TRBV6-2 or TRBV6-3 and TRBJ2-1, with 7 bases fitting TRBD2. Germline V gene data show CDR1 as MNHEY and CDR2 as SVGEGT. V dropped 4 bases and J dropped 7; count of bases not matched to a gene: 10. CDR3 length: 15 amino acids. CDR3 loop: CASSFTGGAQNEQFF. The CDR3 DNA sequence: TGTGCCAGCAGTTTCACGGGGGGTGCCCAAAATGAGCAGTTCTTC.

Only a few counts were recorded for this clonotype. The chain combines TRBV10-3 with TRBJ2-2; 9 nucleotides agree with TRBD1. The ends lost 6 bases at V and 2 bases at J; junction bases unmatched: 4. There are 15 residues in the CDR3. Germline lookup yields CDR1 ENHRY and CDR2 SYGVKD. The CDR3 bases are TGTGCCATCAGACCGGGACAGGGAAACACCGGGGAGCTGTTTTTT. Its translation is CAIRPGQGNTGELFF.

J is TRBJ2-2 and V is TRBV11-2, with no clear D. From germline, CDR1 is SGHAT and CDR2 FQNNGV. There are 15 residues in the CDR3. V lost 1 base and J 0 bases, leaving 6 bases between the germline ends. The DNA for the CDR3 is TGTGCCAGCAGCTTAGGATACACGAACACCGGGGAGCTGTTTTTT. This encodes CASSLGYTNTGELFF.

CDR3 bases: TGCGCCAGCAGCCGAAGACTGGGACTAGCGAGCAATGAGCAGTTCTTC. It specifies CASSRRLGLASNEQFF. The chain couples TRBV4-3 to TRBJ2-1, with TRBD2 matching 10 bases. After removal of 4 bases from V and 6 bases from J, the junction contained 9 bases not matched to a gene. Germline CDR1 reads LGHNA; CDR2 reads YSLEER. The CDR3 length is 16 residues.

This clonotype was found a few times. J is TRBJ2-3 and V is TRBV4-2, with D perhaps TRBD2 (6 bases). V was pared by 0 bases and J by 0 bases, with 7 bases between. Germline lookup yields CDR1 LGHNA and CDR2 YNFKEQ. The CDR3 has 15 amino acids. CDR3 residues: CASSQEGTSTDTQYF. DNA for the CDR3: TGTGCCAGCAGCCAAGAGGGGACTAGCACAGATACGCAGTATTTT.